The 20 T cell receptor beta chains listed next were all sequenced from one sample in a study of shared clonotypes between healthy human individuals. Profiling relied on immunoSEQ multiplex PCR, and the TCRdb table lists in-frame clones only, not all of them. The profile shows 950,000 to 1,200,000 clones, about 80% of them singletons. The sample was memory CD4+ T cells from PBMCs. Subset of the sample: CD45RA-negative fraction. The receptors were gathered from a man aged 18 to 29 in good health. Some clones in this sample may be carry-over from other donors' samples.

Turning to this clone: The junction departs from the called germline gene at one end, perhaps through a read error. This sequence joins TRBV18 and TRBJ2-1, with D perhaps matching TRBD1 (6 bases). CDR3 length: 13 amino acids. Germline V gene lookup returns CDR1 KGHSH and CDR2 LQKENI. The CDR3: CASSPPDRPAPIF. The CDR3 DNA reads as TGTGCCAGCTCACCGCCAGACAGGCCCGCTCCGATCTTC.

The chain has TRBV5-1 and TRBJ2-1; D unclear. The CDR3 loop spans 12 amino acids. Germline values: CDR1 SGHRS, CDR2 YFSETQ. The V end lost 5 bases, the J end lost 8 bases, and 11 bases lay between the germline ends. The CDR3 region is CASRLDPHEQFF. The CDR3 DNA follows: TGCGCCAGCAGACTCGACCCACATGAGCAGTTCTTC.

In its sample, this clone was seen once. The chain combines TRBV30 with TRBJ1-2; D not certain. CDR3 length equals 16 residues. CDR1 is GTSNPN and CDR2 is SVGIG in the germline V gene (reference sequence). V lost 3 bases and J 2 bases, leaving 19 bases between the germline ends. The CDR3 spells CAWSGRGGVSNYGYTF. The CDR3 DNA sequence: TGTGCCTGGAGCGGGCGAGGCGGGGTTTCGAACTATGGCTACACCTTC.

This rearrangement joins TRBV11-2 to TRBJ2-4, with TRBD2 as a possible D gene (5 bases). The CDR3 is 14 residues long. V was trimmed by 1 base and J by 14 bases, leaving 18 bases between them. Germline assignment: CDR1 SGHAT and CDR2 FQNNGV. CDR3 sequence: CASSLGRSGFGEYF. The DNA of the CDR3 is TGTGCCAGCAGCTTAGGTCGGAGTGGCTTCGGGGAGTACTTC.

The chain is built from TRBV11-2 and TRBJ2-7; tentative D call: TRBD1 (6 bases). The CDR3 loop spans 15 amino acids. The germline CDR1 and CDR2 sequences are SGHAT and FQNNGV. Trimming pared 0 bases from V and 3 bases from J, leaving 12 bases between. The CDR3 DNA reads as TGTGCCAGCAGCTTAGACCGGACAGAGAGCTACGAGCAGTACTTC. Translating it yields CASSLDRTESYEQYF.

This chain connects TRBV6-4 to TRBJ2-7; 9 bases fit TRBD2. CDR1 MRHNA and CDR2 SNTAGT come from the germline V gene. The CDR3 is 17 residues long. Germline trimming cut 0 bases from V and 3 bases from J; bases unmatched to any gene: 9. The CDR3 is CASSDSGGRAWGYEQYF. As DNA, the CDR3 is TGTGCCAGCAGTGACTCTGGCGGGAGGGCCTGGGGCTACGAGCAGTACTTC.

The chain links TRBV5-4 to TRBJ1-2; 9 positions match TRBD1. CDR1 and CDR2 (germline): SGHNT, YYREEE (reference sequence). Trimming took 4 bases from V and 4 from J; bases not matched to a gene: 8. CDR3 length: 15 amino acids. The CDR3 DNA follows: TGTGCCAGCAGCCCGGGACAGGGTTCGGGCTATGGCTACACCTTC. Translating it yields CASSPGQGSGYGYTF.

The V gene is TRBV6-1, the J gene TRBJ2-5; D could derive from TRBD1 or TRBD2 (5 bases each). The CDR3 is 15 residues long. Trimming left V 0 bases short and J 4 bases short, with 12 bases between. The germline gives CDR1 MNHNS, CDR2 SASEGT. The CDR3 DNA follows: TGTGCCAGCAGTGAAGCCTGGGACCCCCCAGAGACCCAGTACTTC. Its protein is CASSEAWDPPETQYF.

V and J are TRBV4-1 and TRBJ2-7; 7 bases map to TRBD2. The CDR3 loop spans 15 amino acids. The ends lost 1 base at V and 9 bases at J; junction bases unmatched: 12. Germline V lookup: CDR1 MGHRA, CDR2 YSYEKL. CDR3 protein: CASSQVGASGRGQYF. The CDR3 DNA sequence: TGCGCCAGCAGCCAAGTTGGGGCTAGCGGTCGAGGGCAGTACTTC.

J is TRBJ2-5 and V is TRBV2; unclear D gene. Looked up from germline, CDR1 is SNHLY and CDR2 is FYNNEI. V lost 11 bases and J lost 5, with 21 bases in between. This CDR3 region has 14 residues. The DNA for the CDR3 is TGTGCCGGAAGATCGCGCTCCCATCGGGAGACCCAGTACTTC. Translation gives CAGRSRSHRETQYF.

This clone occurred a few times. This sequence joins TRBV7-9 and TRBJ2-3; D uncertain. The length of the CDR3 is 14 residues. Germline loops: CDR1 SEHNR, CDR2 FQNEAQ (reference sequence). V lost 5 bases, J lost 4 bases, and 13 bases lay in between. This CDR3 reads CASSPPSVPDTQYF. The CDR3 DNA sequence: TGTGCCAGCAGCCCCCCCAGCGTCCCAGATACGCAGTATTTT.

The CDR3 nucleotides read TGTGCCAGCAGCTTAGTAGGCCAGGGGTACTACGAGCAGTACTTC. This codes for CASSLVGQGYYEQYF. The chain links TRBV11-3 to TRBJ2-7; a possible D gene is TRBD1 (6 bases). Germline values: CDR1 SGHNT, CDR2 YENEEA. This CDR3 is built from 15 residues. Trimming stripped 1 base from V and 3 bases from J, with 13 bases between.

This rearrangement joins TRBV7-9 to TRBJ2-1; no firm D call. This CDR3 contains 14 residues. Trimming took 2 bases from V and 7 from J, leaving 12 bases between them. Germline V gene data show CDR1 as SEHNR and CDR2 as FQNEAQ (reference sequence). CDR3 sequence reads: CASSLRASGNEQFF. The DNA of the CDR3 is TGTGCCAGCAGCTTAAGGGCGTCAGGAAATGAGCAGTTCTTC. Looking up the rest from reference TRBV7-9 and TRBJ2-1 gives the full variable domain: DTGVSQNPRHKITKRGQNVTFRCDPISEHNRLYWYRQTLGQGPEFLTYFQNEAQLEKSRLLSDRFSAERPKGSFSTLEIQRTEQGDSAMYLCASSLRASGNEQFFGPGTRLTVL.

This clone showed up just once. V gene TRBV7-9 combines with J gene TRBJ1-4; D call uncertain. Germline V gene sequence: CDR1 SEHNR, CDR2 FQNEAQ (reference sequence). The CDR3 totals 13 residues. The V gene lost 3 bases and the J gene lost 7 bases, with 9 bases spanning the gap. The CDR3 protein is CASSFEGGEKLFF. Written as DNA, the CDR3 is TGTGCCAGCAGCTTCGAGGGTGGTGAAAAACTGTTTTTT.

The gene calls are TRBV18 and TRBJ2-7, with 12 nucleotides matching TRBD2. The CDR3 is 15 amino acids. Germline V lookup: CDR1 KGHSH, CDR2 LQKENI. With 3 bases clipped from V and 5 bases from J, the junction kept 5 bases outside the gene matches. The CDR3 sequence: CASSPPTSGSNEQYF. The CDR3 coding sequence is TGTGCCAGCTCACCTCCGACTAGCGGGAGTAACGAGCAGTACTTC.

The chain uses TRBV10-3 and TRBJ2-3; D unclear. The CDR3 covers 13 residues. Germline V gene sequence: CDR1 ENHRY, CDR2 SYGVKD. Trimming took off 10 bases at V and 1 base at J, with 12 bases between the two ends. CDR3 sequence (DNA): TGTGCCACCCTTCGAATAGGCACAGATACGCAGTATTTT. Protein sequence: CATLRIGTDTQYF.

This clone was counted between two and nine times. This chain uses TRBV10-2 with TRBJ2-2; 13 positions match TRBD2. J gave up 5 bases and V 11 bases, and 5 bases lay outside the gene matches. The CDR3 is 14 residues long. The germline V gene encodes CDR1 WSHSY and CDR2 SAAADI. The CDR3 region has the DNA TGCGCCGGATCGACTAGCGGGAGGACCGGGGAGCTGTTTTTT. It yields the protein CAGSTSGRTGELFF.

V usage is TRBV27 and J usage is TRBJ2-5; the D is unclear. CDR1 and CDR2 (germline): MNHEY, SMNVEV (reference sequence). V was trimmed by 6 bases and J by 3 bases, leaving 20 bases between them. There are 16 residues in the CDR3. CDR3: CASSSTPPVPEETQYF. For the CDR3, the DNA is TGTGCCAGCAGCTCCACACCGCCGGTCCCTGAAGAGACCCAGTACTTC.

CDR3 amino acids: CASSPNRGDYGYTF. The CDR3 DNA reads as TGTGCCAGCAGCCCGAATAGGGGGGACTATGGCTACACCTTC. The V call is TRBV7-8, the J call TRBJ1-2, with a weak D call TRBD1 (6 bases). The CDR3 length is 14 residues. V shed 5 bases and J shed 3 bases, with 13 bases lying between them. Germline V gene sequence: CDR1 SGHVS, CDR2 FQNEAQ.

This clone was counted between two and nine times. V and J are TRBV5-1 and TRBJ2-3; TRBD2 aligns across 10 bases. Germline assignment: CDR1 SGHRS and CDR2 YFSETQ. V shed 4 bases, J shed 4 bases, and the junction held 6 bases outside the gene matches. The CDR3 is 15 amino acids. The chain's CDR3 is CASSALAGVADTQYF. CDR3 DNA sequence: TGCGCCAGCAGCGCCCTAGCGGGAGTTGCAGATACGCAGTATTTT.